The clone carrying this T cell receptor beta chain appeared a few times. Its matching antigen is unknown. This sample stems from a study of OX40 agonist ivuxolimab in advanced cancers. Turning to the study itself: The study gave patients intravenous ivuxolimab at 0.01 to 10 mg/kg every 2 weeks. Study-level findings and limits: Blood T cells, both CD4+ and CD8+, expanded clonally by week 6 at 0.1 to 3.0 mg/kg.

Autoimmune disease history or systemic immunosuppression was exclusionary. The junction had 11 bases not matched to a gene; V was cut back by 4 bases and J by 8 bases. In germline, CDR1 is SGHRS, CDR2 YFSETQ. The CDR3 runs 14 residues. Clones were read by immunoSEQ multiplex PCR, and TCRdb kept only the in-frame ones, dropping some. The data show roughly 67,000 clones, with roughly 88% seen just once and approximately 0.25% held by the top ten. The chain couples TRBV5-1 to TRBJ1-2; 7 bases line up with TRBD1. The source was CD4+ or CD8+ T cells sorted from blood, collected in a trial of the OX40 agonist ivuxolimab. The TCR comes from an adult with an advanced solid tumor such as melanoma, head and neck, liver or kidney cancer. The CDR3 bases are TGCGCCAGCAGCATTAATCGACAGGGATCGGGCTACACCTTC. Its protein product is CASSINRQGSGYTF.